Listed below are T cell receptor beta chains from one sample, sequenced in a study of OX40 agonist ivuxolimab in advanced cancers. The repertoire was sequenced with immunoSEQ multiplex PCR; TCRdb's copy has only in-frame clones and lacks some. The data hold more than 75,000 clones, with 75% to 90% observed a single time. The specimen comprised CD4+ or CD8+ T cells sorted from blood, sampled in a trial of the OX40 agonist ivuxolimab. Source of these receptors: an adult with an advanced solid tumor such as melanoma, head and neck, liver or kidney cancer. Each CDR3 is given with its conserved first and last residue. The D gene is left open where the match is weak. Clone size is not always given. Where it is, it says once, few, many or a class for expanded clones.

TRBJ2-5,-,-,TRBV4-2,CASSQRSAGQYETQYF,TGTGCCAGCAGCCAACGCTCCGCGGGGCAGTACGAGACCCAGTACTTC
TRBJ2-7,-,-,TRBV6-5,CASSQPAYEQYF,TGTGCCAGCAGTCAACCTGCCTACGAGCAGTACTTC
TRBJ2-7,once,TRBD2,TRBV7-2,CASSLARGRSYEQYF,TGTGCCAGCAGCTTAGCTCGCGGGAGGTCGTACGAGCAGTACTTC
TRBJ2-1,-,-,TRBV21-1,CASSTEPGRVWVNEQFF,TGTGCCAGCAGCACGGAACCGGGACGGGTATGGGTAAATGAGCAGTTCTTC
TRBJ2-7,once,-,TRBV28,CASSLTLLPSYEQYF,TGTGCCAGCAGTTTAACCCTCTTACCATCCTACGAGCAGTACTTC
TRBJ2-1,-,TRBD2,TRBV7-9,CASSIKPGGLYNEQFF,TGTGCCAGCAGCATTAAACCGGGAGGGCTTTACAATGAGCAGTTCTTC
TRBJ2-5,-,-,TRBV7-9,CASRRGGQYQETQYF,TGTGCCAGCAGACGCGGAGGACAGTACCAAGAGACCCAGTACTTC
TRBJ2-3,-,-,TRBV5-8,CASSSRRVGTDTQYF,TGTGCCAGCAGCTCCCGCAGGGTGGGCACAGATACGCAGTATTTT
TRBJ2-7,few,TRBD1,TRBV6-5,CASRPPGQTSYEQYF,TGTGCCAGCAGACCTCCGGGACAGACATCCTACGAGCAGTACTTC
TRBJ2-3,-,-,TRBV29-1,CSVEGVRGSDTQYF,TGCAGCGTTGAAGGGGTTAGGGGGTCAGATACGCAGTATTTT
TRBJ2-7,-,-,TRBV2,CASSVGDHREHEQYF,TGTGCCAGCAGTGTGGGGGACCACCGTGAGCACGAGCAGTACTTC
TRBJ1-1,-,-,TRBV9,CASSRRPGNTEAFF,TGTGCCAGCAGCCGACGGCCAGGCAACACTGAAGCTTTCTTT
TRBJ2-5,-,-,TRBV5-1,CASSFGITGRQETQYF,TGCGCCAGCAGCTTCGGGATCACAGGACGACAAGAGACCCAGTACTTC
TRBJ2-1,-,TRBD2,TRBV29-1,CSVDASGKYEQFF,TGCAGCGTTGACGCTAGCGGGAAGTATGAGCAGTTCTTC
TRBJ2-2,-,TRBD1,TRBV4-2,CASSGTGRPGELFF,TGTGCCAGCTCCGGGACAGGGCGTCCTGGGGAGCTGTTTTTT
TRBJ2-1,once,-,TRBV6-5,CASSLTEDNEQFF,TGTGCCAGCAGCCTTACAGAAGACAATGAGCAGTTCTTC
TRBJ1-2,-,-,TRBV9,CASSVVDRSYGYTF,TGTGCCAGCAGCGTAGTCGACAGATCCTATGGCTACACCTTC
TRBJ2-6,-,-,TRBV9,CASSAGANVLTF,TGTGCCAGCAGCGCGGGGGCCAACGTCCTGACTTTC
TRBJ1-1,-,TRBD1,TRBV2,CASIRDRETEAFF,TGTGCCAGCATCCGGGACAGGGAAACTGAAGCTTTCTTT
TRBJ2-5,-,TRBD2,TRBV11-3,CASSFGLAGGVQETQYF,TGTGCCAGCAGCTTCGGACTAGCGGGAGGCGTTCAAGAGACCCAGTACTTC
TRBJ1-1,-,-,TRBV28,CASSSPGASNTEAFF,TGTGCCAGCAGCTCCCCGGGGGCTTCGAACACTGAAGCTTTCTTT
TRBJ1-2,-,-,TRBV2,CATHADWGPAGYTF,TGTGCCACACACGCTGATTGGGGTCCTGCGGGCTACACCTTC
TRBJ2-1,-,TRBD2,TRBV19,CASSISSGGANEQFF,TGTGCCAGTAGTATTTCTAGCGGGGGGGCCAATGAGCAGTTCTTC
TRBJ1-1,-,TRBD1,TRBV7-9,CASSSGQGHEAFF,TGTGCCAGCAGCTCTGGACAGGGCCATGAAGCTTTCTTT
TRBJ2-7,-,-,TRBV19,CASRAEYEQYF,TGTGCCAGTAGGGCCGAGTACGAGCAGTACTTC
TRBJ2-1,-,TRBD2,TRBV2,CASSGASSGKNNEQFF,TGTGCCAGCAGTGGGGCGTCTAGCGGTAAAAACAATGAGCAGTTCTTC
TRBJ1-5,-,-,TRBV25-1,CASSEGQFINQPQHF,TGTGCCAGCAGTGAAGGGCAGTTTATCAATCAGCCCCAGCATTTT
TRBJ1-5,-,-,TRBV5-1,CASSWDGGSNQPQHF,TGCGCCAGCAGCTGGGACGGGGGTAGCAATCAGCCCCAGCATTTT
TRBJ2-5,-,-,TRBV7-9,CASSLAGGASKTQYF,TGTGCCAGCAGCTTAGCCGGGGGTGCCTCAAAGACCCAGTACTTC
TRBJ2-5,-,-,TRBV18,CASSLAPQETQYF,TGTGCCAGCTCTTTAGCTCCCCAAGAGACCCAGTACTTC
TRBJ2-3,-,-,TRBV7-3,CASSSTTSSTDTQYF,TGTGCCAGCAGCTCCACTACCTCTAGCACAGATACGCAGTATTTT
TRBJ2-2,-,TRBD1,TRBV28,CASSSTGTGGDTGELFF,TGTGCCAGCAGTTCGACCGGGACAGGGGGCGACACCGGGGAGCTGTTTTTT